The 27 T cell receptor beta chains below were found in one sample sequenced in a study of shared clonotypes between healthy human individuals. This table comes from immunoSEQ multiplex PCR, and its TCRdb copy is limited to in-frame clones, with some not included. The data show some 2.1 million clones, with 95% seen just once and around 0.13% held by the top ten. The material sequenced was naive CD4+ T cells sorted from blood. Subset indicated: CD45RA+ positively selected. Receptors were obtained from a young man in good health.

The V gene is TRBV27, the J gene TRBJ2-7; D unclear. CDR3 length: 15 amino acids. Trimming took 6 bases from V and 2 from J, leaving 17 bases between them. From germline, CDR1 is MNHEY and CDR2 SMNVEV (reference sequence). The CDR3: CASRVTQDGAYEQYF. In DNA, the CDR3 is TGTGCCAGCAGGGTGACTCAAGATGGTGCCTACGAGCAGTACTTC.

The CDR3 bases are TGCAGCCTTATGGATAGAGACGAGCAGTACTTC. It yields the protein CSLMDRDEQYF. The J gene is TRBJ2-7, the V gene TRBV29-1; no definite D call. This CDR3 contains 11 residues. V was cut by 8 bases and J by 5 bases, with 13 bases left in between. Germline CDR1 SQVTM, CDR2 ANQGSEA.

The chain links TRBV10-3 to TRBJ2-7; no firm D call. Between the trimmed V and J ends, which lost 4 bases and 3 bases, there was a span of 16 bases. This CDR3 region has 15 residues. CDR1 is ENHRY and CDR2 is SYGVKD in the germline V gene. The CDR3 sequence: CAISVVAAVGYEQYF. The DNA for the CDR3 is TGTGCCATCAGTGTCGTAGCTGCTGTTGGCTACGAGCAGTACTTC.

The chain uses TRBV5-1 and TRBJ2-3; TRBD2 matches at 13 bases. The CDR3 loop spans 17 amino acids. J was trimmed by 6 bases and V by 4 bases; bases with no gene match: 11. Germline V lookup: CDR1 SGHRS, CDR2 YFSETQ. The CDR3 spells CASSPTGTSGKADTQYF. The DNA of the CDR3 is TGCGCCAGCAGCCCCACCGGGACTAGCGGGAAGGCGGATACGCAGTATTTT. The full variable domain, in which reference TRBV5-1 and TRBJ2-3 provide the parts outside the CDR3, is KAGVTQTPRYLIKTRGQQVTLSCSPISGHRSVSWYQQTPGQGLQFLFEYFSETQRNKGNFPGRFSGRQFSNSRSEMNVSTLELGDSALYLCASSPTGTSGKADTQYFGPGTRLTVL.

The table lists this clone with a count of one. The chain has TRBV19 and TRBJ2-7; 9 positions match TRBD2. Losses at the gene ends were 1 base for V and 3 bases for J; bases not matched to a gene: 4. CDR1 is LNHDA, CDR2 SQIVND, per germline (reference sequence). The CDR3 runs 15 residues. The CDR3 DNA reads TGTGCCAGTAGTATAGGACTGACTAGCGGCTACGAGCAGTACTTC. Its translation is CASSIGLTSGYEQYF.

The rearrangement joins TRBV7-3 to TRBJ2-5; 8 positions match TRBD1. The germline gives CDR1 SGHTA, CDR2 FQGTGA. V was pared by 5 bases and J by 3 bases, with 5 bases of the junction left unmatched. This CDR3 is 14 amino acids long. The CDR3: CASSPGQEKETQYF. Here the CDR3 DNA reads TGTGCCAGCAGCCCGGGACAGGAGAAAGAGACCCAGTACTTC.

This chain joins TRBV10-1 and TRBJ2-7, with TRBD1 matching over 7 bases. The CDR3 spans 16 residues. The germline gives CDR1 WNHNN, CDR2 SYGVQD (reference sequence). The V and J ends lost 6 bases and 2 bases, in that order; junction bases with no gene match: 13. The CDR3, as DNA: TGCGCCAGCAGCCCCCGGGCCGGGACAGCTGCCTACGAGCAGTACTTC. Protein sequence: CASSPRAGTAAYEQYF.

This clone has at least ten counts. Other DNA sequences of this sample code for an identical CDR3. The J gene is TRBJ1-5, the V gene TRBV10-3; perhaps TRBD1 as D (6 bases). Between the trimmed V and J ends, which lost 0 bases and 1 base, there was a span of 7 bases. The CDR3 runs 15 residues. Germline-derived CDR1 and CDR2 are ENHRY and SYGVKD. DNA for the CDR3: TGTGCCATCAGTGAGTCTGGGGGCAGCAATCAGCCCCAGCATTTT. It is translated as CAISESGGSNQPQHF.

The gene calls are TRBV28 and TRBJ2-7, with TRBD1 as a possible D gene (6 bases). Trimming removed 5 bases at V and 7 bases at J, with 15 bases between. The CDR3 runs to 13 residues. Germline lookup yields CDR1 MDHEN and CDR2 SYDVKM. CDR3 coding DNA: TGTGCCAGCAGTCTACAGGACAGTTGGGAGCAGTACTTC. This gives the protein CASSLQDSWEQYF.

The chain combines TRBV7-2 with TRBJ2-2; D is perhaps TRBD2 (6 bases). The V gene lost 0 bases and the J gene lost 5 bases, with 7 bases spanning the gap. CDR3 length equals 14 residues. The V gene's germline CDR1 is SGHTA and CDR2 FQGNSA. CDR3: CASSLAGRTGELFF. Written as DNA, the CDR3 is TGTGCCAGCAGCTTAGCCGGGAGAACCGGGGAGCTGTTTTTT.

This rearrangement joins TRBV5-4 to TRBJ2-1; TRBD2 matches 8 bases. The CDR3 is 15 amino acids. Trimming removed 0 bases from V and 6 bases from J; junction bases left unmatched: 5. CDR1 and CDR2 from the germline V gene are SGHNT and YYREEE (reference sequence). The CDR3 sequence: CASSLEASGLNEQFF. The CDR3 DNA follows: TGTGCCAGCAGCTTGGAGGCTAGCGGGCTCAATGAGCAGTTCTTC.

The chain has TRBV6-1 and TRBJ2-7, with TRBD1 matching over 7 bases. This CDR3 spans 14 amino acids. V shed 5 bases and J 6 bases; nucleotides not matched to a gene: 10. Germline loops: CDR1 MNHNS, CDR2 SASEGT. The CDR3 DNA reads as TGTGCCAGCAGTTATAGGACAGGTATGAGCGAGCAGTACTTC. Translated: CASSYRTGMSEQYF.

This clone has only one observation. This chain links TRBV30 with TRBJ1-1, with unresolved D. The V gene's germline CDR1 is GTSNPN and CDR2 SVGIG (reference sequence). With 3 bases removed from V and 1 base from J, the gap between germline ends came to 9 bases. This CDR3 region has 13 residues. This CDR3 reads CAWRTSPNTEAFF. The CDR3 nucleotides read TGTGCCTGGAGGACTTCACCGAACACTGAAGCTTTCTTT.

V gene TRBV6-6 combines with J gene TRBJ1-5, with 9 bases matching TRBD1. This CDR3 is built from 14 residues. With 10 bases clipped from V and 1 base from J, the junction kept 5 bases outside the gene matches. Germline CDR1 MNHNY, CDR2 SVGAGI (reference sequence). CDR3 region: CATGQGQSNQPQHF. CDR3 DNA sequence: TGTGCCACGGGACAGGGTCAAAGCAATCAGCCCCAGCATTTT.

V usage is TRBV30 and J usage is TRBJ2-5; D is undetermined. This CDR3 region has 11 residues. Germline CDR1 reads GTSNPN; CDR2 reads SVGIG (reference sequence). The V end was cut by 0 bases, the J end by 7 bases, with 6 bases between. The CDR3 DNA reads as TGTGCCTGGAGTGTGTTTGGGACCCAGTACTTC. Translation gives CAWSVFGTQYF.

The gene calls are TRBV9 and TRBJ2-3, with 10 bases aligning to TRBD2. CDR3 size: 14 residues. Germline CDR1 is SGDLS and CDR2 is YYNGEE. V was pared by 7 bases and J by 7 bases, with 9 bases of the junction left unmatched. The CDR3 spells CASAEREGINTQYF. CDR3 in DNA: TGTGCCAGCGCGGAGCGGGAGGGCATAAATACGCAGTATTTT.

Concerning this clone itself: Other nucleotide sequences in the sample specify the same CDR3. The chain couples TRBV2 to TRBJ2-1; 7 bases fit TRBD2. Per germline, CDR1 SNHLY and CDR2 FYNNEI. The CDR3 is 15 amino acids. V lost 5 bases to trimming and J lost 0 bases; unmatched junction nucleotides: 4. CDR3 sequence: CASSLAGSSYNEQFF. The CDR3 bases are TGTGCCAGCAGTTTAGCGGGCAGCTCCTACAATGAGCAGTTCTTC.

This clone was recorded once. The chain employs TRBV28 and TRBJ2-5, with 9 positions matching TRBD1. There are 15 residues in the CDR3. Germline CDR1 is MDHEN and CDR2 is SYDVKM. Trimming cost V 5 bases and J 5 bases; bases outside gene matches: 9. CDR3 DNA: TGTGCCAGCAGTGTACGGACAGGGGTTCGGGAGACCCAGTACTTC. Amino acid sequence: CASSVRTGVRETQYF.

The V and J genes are TRBV30 and TRBJ1-6, with 8 bases aligning to TRBD1. The junction had 3 bases not matched to a gene; V was cut back by 4 bases and J by 7 bases. This CDR3 contains 13 residues. The germline gives CDR1 GTSNPN, CDR2 SVGIG (reference sequence). CDR3 sequence: CAWMQGANSPLHF. In DNA form, the CDR3 reads TGTGCCTGGATGCAGGGGGCGAATTCACCCCTCCACTTT.

The chain couples TRBV18 to TRBJ1-2; the D is unclear. CDR3 size: 15 residues. Trimming left V 0 bases short and J 8 bases short, with 16 bases between. Germline-derived CDR1 and CDR2 are KGHSH and LQKENI. The CDR3 protein is CASSPPGGLPQGYTF. The DNA for the CDR3 is TGTGCCAGCTCACCACCAGGAGGGCTTCCACAGGGCTACACCTTC. The full variable domain, with the rest looked up from reference TRBV18 and TRBJ1-2, is NAGVMQNPRHLVRRRGQEARLRCSPMKGHSHVYWYRQLPEEGLKFMVYLQKENIIDESGMPKERFSAEFPKEGPSILRIQQVVRGDSAAYFCASSPPGGLPQGYTFGSGTRLTVV.

Note on this clone: Different DNA sequences within this sample yield the same CDR3. The chain joins TRBV6-5 to TRBJ2-1; 7 nucleotides line up with TRBD1. Germline CDR1 reads MNHEY; CDR2 reads SVGAGI. V lost 2 bases and J lost 4; bases outside the gene matches: 2. CDR3 size: 14 residues. The CDR3 sequence: CASSYRDSYNEQFF. The CDR3, as DNA: TGTGCCAGCAGTTACCGGGACAGTTACAATGAGCAGTTCTTC.

The rearrangement joins TRBV18 to TRBJ2-1; 7 nucleotides agree with TRBD1. J gave up 6 bases and V 3 bases, and 8 bases lay outside the gene matches. CDR1 is KGHSH and CDR2 is LQKENI in the germline V gene. This CDR3 region has 15 residues. DNA of the CDR3: TGTGCCAGCTCACCCCCGGGGACAGTAGTCAATGAGCAGTTCTTC. This codes for CASSPPGTVVNEQFF.

This clone was counted once. This chain joins TRBV2 and TRBJ2-7; D is perhaps TRBD1 (5 bases). CDR3 length: 16 amino acids. The germline gives CDR1 SNHLY, CDR2 FYNNEI. The V gene lost 5 bases and the J gene lost 11 bases, with 28 bases spanning the gap. CDR3 DNA sequence: TGTGCCAGCAGTCCGAAGGACACTTATTACCTACGAGAGGAGTACTTC. It is translated as CASSPKDTYYLREEYF.

In DNA form, the CDR3 reads TGTGCCAGCAGGGAACCGGGCAGCTATGGCTACACCTTC. Amino acid sequence: CASREPGSYGYTF. This chain joins TRBV6-1 and TRBJ1-2; the D is unclear. With 6 bases removed from V and 4 bases from J, the gap between germline ends came to 12 bases. This CDR3 region has 13 residues. Germline V gene lookup returns CDR1 MNHNS and CDR2 SASEGT.

The chain employs TRBV6-5 and TRBJ2-3; TRBD1 matches 9 bases. The CDR3 runs 15 residues. Germline values: CDR1 MNHEY, CDR2 SVGAGI. The trim removed 2 bases at V and 4 bases at J, leaving 4 bases unmatched. DNA of the CDR3: TGTGCCAGCAGTTACAAGGACAGGGGCGCAGATACGCAGTATTTT. Residues: CASSYKDRGADTQYF.

About this clone itself: In the same sample, other DNA sequences code for this CDR3. The chain has TRBV10-3 and TRBJ1-1; D unclear. There are 13 residues in the CDR3. V gave up 3 bases and J gave up 1 base, with 6 bases separating them. Germline V lookup: CDR1 ENHRY, CDR2 SYGVKD. The DNA for the CDR3 is TGTGCCATCAGTGACCTGGGGAACACTGAAGCTTTCTTT. Its translation is CAISDLGNTEAFF.

The chain joins TRBV5-4 to TRBJ2-7; tentatively, D is TRBD1 (6 bases). CDR3 length: 14 amino acids. Germline assignment: CDR1 SGHNT and CDR2 YYREEE (reference sequence). The germline V and J ends were trimmed by 4 bases and 4 bases, with 15 bases remaining between them. CDR3 sequence: CASSLRTDSYEQYF. The CDR3 nucleotides are TGTGCCAGCAGCCTACGGACAGACTCATACGAGCAGTACTTC.